A selection of T cell receptor beta chains follows, all from one sample in a study of cytomegalovirus exposure and HLA in healthy donors. TCRdb's copy holds only in-frame clones and misses some; the assay was immunoSEQ multiplex PCR. The sample yields about 160,000 clones, about two thirds seen once. Sequencing input: PBMCs. These receptors all stem from a young woman in good health and CMV-seronegative. Each CDR3 is given without its conserved first and last residue.

TRBJ2-1 | TRBV12-1 | ASSFGGTSGGPPGNNEQF
TRBJ1-2 | TRBV18 | ASSPTQANYGYT
TRBJ2-2 | TRBV2 | ASREGLADTGELF
TRBJ1-1 | TRBV5-4 | ASSLDLRGTEAF
TRBJ2-1 | TRBV18 | ASSPGTGGTSSYNEQF
TRBJ1-2 | TRBV9 | ASSVGGVHGYT
TRBJ2-1 | TRBV7-9 | ASSYFSIPEQF
TRBJ2-2 | TRBV4-1 | ASRAGRNTGELF
TRBJ1-5 | TRBV21-1 | ASRNDRDQPQH
TRBJ2-1 | TRBV15 | ATRLHDREDYNEQF
TRBJ1-4 | TRBV27 | ASSSRQGNEKLF
TRBJ1-5 | TRBV28 | ASSLPGNQPQH
TRBJ1-1 | TRBV28 | ASSLRGMAF
TRBJ1-6 | TRBV5-5 | ASRYRLTGAANSPLH
TRBJ2-5 | TRBV6-6 | ASSYSTEGQETQY
TRBJ2-7 | TRBV9 | ASSVVPGGGKVEQY
TRBJ2-1 | TRBV6-6 | ASNQGGEQF